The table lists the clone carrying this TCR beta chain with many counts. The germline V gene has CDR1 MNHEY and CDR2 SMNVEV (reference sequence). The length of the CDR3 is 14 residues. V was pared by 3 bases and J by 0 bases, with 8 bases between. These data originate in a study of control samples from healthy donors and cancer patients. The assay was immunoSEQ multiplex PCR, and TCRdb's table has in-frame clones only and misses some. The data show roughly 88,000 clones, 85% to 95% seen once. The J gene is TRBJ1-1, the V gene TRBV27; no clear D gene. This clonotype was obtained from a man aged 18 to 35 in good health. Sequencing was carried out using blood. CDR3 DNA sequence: TGTGCCAGCAGTTTGGGCAACGTGAACACTGAAGCTTTCTTT. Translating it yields CASSLGNVNTEAFF.